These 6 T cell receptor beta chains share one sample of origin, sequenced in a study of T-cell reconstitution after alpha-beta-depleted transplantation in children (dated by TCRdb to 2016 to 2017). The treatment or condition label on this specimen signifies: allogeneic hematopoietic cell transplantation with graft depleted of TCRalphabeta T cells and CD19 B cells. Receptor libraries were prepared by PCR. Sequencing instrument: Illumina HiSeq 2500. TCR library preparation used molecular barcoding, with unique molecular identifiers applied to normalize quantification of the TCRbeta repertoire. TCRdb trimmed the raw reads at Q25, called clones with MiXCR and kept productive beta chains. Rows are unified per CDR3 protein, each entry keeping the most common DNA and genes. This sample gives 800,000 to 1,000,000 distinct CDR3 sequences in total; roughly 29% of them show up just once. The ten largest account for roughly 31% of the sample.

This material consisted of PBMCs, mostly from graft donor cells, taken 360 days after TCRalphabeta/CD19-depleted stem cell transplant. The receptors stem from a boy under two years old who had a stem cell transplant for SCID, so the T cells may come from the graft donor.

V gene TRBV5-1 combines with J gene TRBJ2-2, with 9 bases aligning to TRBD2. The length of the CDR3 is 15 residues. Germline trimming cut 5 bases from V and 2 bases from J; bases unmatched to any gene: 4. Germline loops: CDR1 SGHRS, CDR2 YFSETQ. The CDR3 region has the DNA TGCGCCAGCAGACCGACTAGCGGTAACACCGGGGAGCTGTTTTTT. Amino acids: CASRPTSGNTGELFF.

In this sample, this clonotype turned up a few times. The CDR3 DNA reads as TGTGCCAGCAGTATGGGACCCCGTGTTGAAGCTTTCTTT. Translating gives CASSMGPRVEAFF. The V call is TRBV12-3 or TRBV12-4, the J call TRBJ1-1, with D possibly being TRBD1 (5 bases). The V end was cut by 5 bases, the J end by 7 bases, with 14 bases between. This CDR3 has 13 amino acids.

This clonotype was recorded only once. This chain's CDR3 is CAISEGTGLPGTLKAFF. The CDR3 coding sequence is TGTGCCATCAGTGAAGGGACAGGCTTACCCGGAACACTGAAAGCTTTCTTT. The genes are TRBV10-3 and TRBJ1-1; 8 bases match TRBD1. V shed 3 bases, J shed 9 bases, and the junction held 18 bases outside the gene matches. Per germline, CDR1 ENHRY and CDR2 SYGVKD. This CDR3 is built from 17 residues.

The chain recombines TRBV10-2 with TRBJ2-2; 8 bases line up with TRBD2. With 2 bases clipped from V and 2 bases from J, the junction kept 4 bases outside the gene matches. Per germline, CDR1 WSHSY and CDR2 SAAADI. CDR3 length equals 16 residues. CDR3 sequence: CASSEGGGRNTGELFF. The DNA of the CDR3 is TGCGCCAGCAGTGAGGGCGGGGGGCGAAACACCGGGGAGCTGTTTTTT.

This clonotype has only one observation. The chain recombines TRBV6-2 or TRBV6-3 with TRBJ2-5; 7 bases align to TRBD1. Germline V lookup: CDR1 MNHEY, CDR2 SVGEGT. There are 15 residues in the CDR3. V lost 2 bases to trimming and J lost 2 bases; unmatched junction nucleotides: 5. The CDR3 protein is CASSYRGQQQETQYF. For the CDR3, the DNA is TGTGCCAGCAGTTACAGGGGACAGCAGCAAGAGACCCAGTACTTC.

The CDR3 DNA sequence: TGCAGTGCTAGATCACCTGGGGGGCCCATCTTCGGGGAGCTGTTTTTT. Protein sequence: CSARSPGGPIFGELFF. The chain joins TRBV20-1 to TRBJ2-2; D may correspond to TRBD1 or TRBD2 (6 bases each). The CDR3 has 16 residues. Germline V gene lookup returns CDR1 DFQATT and CDR2 SNEGSKA (reference sequence). V shed 2 bases and J shed 7 bases, with 20 bases lying between them.